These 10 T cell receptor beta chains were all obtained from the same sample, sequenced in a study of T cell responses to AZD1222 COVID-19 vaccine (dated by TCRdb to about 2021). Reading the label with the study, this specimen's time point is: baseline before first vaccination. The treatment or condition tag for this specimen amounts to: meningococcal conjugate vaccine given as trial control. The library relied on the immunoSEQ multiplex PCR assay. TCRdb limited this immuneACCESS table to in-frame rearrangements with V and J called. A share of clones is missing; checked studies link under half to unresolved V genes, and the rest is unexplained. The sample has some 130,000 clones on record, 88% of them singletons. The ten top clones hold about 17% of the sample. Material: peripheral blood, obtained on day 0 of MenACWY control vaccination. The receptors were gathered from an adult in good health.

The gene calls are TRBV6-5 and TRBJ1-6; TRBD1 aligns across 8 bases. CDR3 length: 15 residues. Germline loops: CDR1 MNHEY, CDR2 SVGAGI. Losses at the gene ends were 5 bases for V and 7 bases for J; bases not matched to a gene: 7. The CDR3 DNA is TGTGCCAGCAGTCACGACAGGGGATCGAATTCACCCCTCCACTTT. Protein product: CASSHDRGSNSPLHF.

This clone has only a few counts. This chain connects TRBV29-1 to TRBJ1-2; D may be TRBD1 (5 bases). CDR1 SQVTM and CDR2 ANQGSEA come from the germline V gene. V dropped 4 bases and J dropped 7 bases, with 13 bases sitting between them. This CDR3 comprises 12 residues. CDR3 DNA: TGCAGCGTTGTGCGGACAACCGGTGGCTACACCTTC. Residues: CSVVRTTGGYTF.

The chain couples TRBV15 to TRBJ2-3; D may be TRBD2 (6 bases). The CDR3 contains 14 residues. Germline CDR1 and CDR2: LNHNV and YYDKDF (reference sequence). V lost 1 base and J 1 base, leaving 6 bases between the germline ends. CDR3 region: CATSRGEGTDTQYF. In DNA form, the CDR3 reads TGTGCCACCAGCAGAGGGGAGGGCACAGATACGCAGTATTTT. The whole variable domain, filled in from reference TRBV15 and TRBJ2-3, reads DAMVIQNPRYQVTQFGKPVTLSCSQTLNHNVMYWYQQKSSQAPKLLFHYYDKDFNNEADTPDNFQSRRPNTSFCFLDIRSPGLGDTAMYLCATSRGEGTDTQYFGPGTRLTVL.

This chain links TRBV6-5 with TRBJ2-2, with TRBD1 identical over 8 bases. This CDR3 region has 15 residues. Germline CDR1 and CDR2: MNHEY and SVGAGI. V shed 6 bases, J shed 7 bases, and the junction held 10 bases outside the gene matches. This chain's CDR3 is CASRSKQGAVGELFF. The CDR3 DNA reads TGTGCCAGCAGATCTAAGCAGGGGGCGGTCGGGGAGCTGTTTTTT.

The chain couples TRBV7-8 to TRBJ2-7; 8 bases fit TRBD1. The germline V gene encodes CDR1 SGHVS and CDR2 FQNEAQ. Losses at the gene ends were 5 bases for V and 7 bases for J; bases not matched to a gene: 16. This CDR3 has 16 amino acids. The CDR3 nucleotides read TGTGCCAGCAGCCCTACGCAGGGGGCCCAACTGGGGGAGCAGTACTTC. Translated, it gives CASSPTQGAQLGEQYF.

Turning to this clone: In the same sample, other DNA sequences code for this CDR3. The CDR3 region is CASSYSSLGSYEQYF. The DNA of the CDR3 is TGTGCCAGCAGTTACTCCAGCTTGGGCAGCTACGAGCAGTACTTC. The J gene is TRBJ2-7, the V gene TRBV6-5; D gene unclear. Trimming stripped 0 bases from V and 3 bases from J, with 12 bases between. The CDR3 covers 15 residues. CDR1 MNHEY and CDR2 SVGAGI come from the germline V gene.

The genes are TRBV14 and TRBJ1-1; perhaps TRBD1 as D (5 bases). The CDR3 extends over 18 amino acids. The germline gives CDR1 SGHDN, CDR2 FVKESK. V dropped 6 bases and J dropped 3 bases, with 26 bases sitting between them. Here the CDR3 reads CASSDRTSGKRMDTEAFF. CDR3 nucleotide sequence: TGTGCCAGCAGTGACCGGACATCCGGAAAACGTATGGACACTGAAGCTTTCTTT.

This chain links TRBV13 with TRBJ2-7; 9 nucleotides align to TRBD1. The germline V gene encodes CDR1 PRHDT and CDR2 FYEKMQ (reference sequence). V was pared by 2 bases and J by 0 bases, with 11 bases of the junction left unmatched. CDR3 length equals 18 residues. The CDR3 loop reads CASSLSLGDREGSYEQYF. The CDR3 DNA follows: TGTGCCAGCAGCTTATCCCTCGGGGACAGGGAAGGCTCCTACGAGCAGTACTTC.

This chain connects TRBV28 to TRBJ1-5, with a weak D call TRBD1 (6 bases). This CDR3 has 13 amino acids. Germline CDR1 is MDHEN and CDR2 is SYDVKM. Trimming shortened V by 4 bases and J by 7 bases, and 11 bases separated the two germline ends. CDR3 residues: CASSSRGGQPQHF. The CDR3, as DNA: TGTGCCAGCAGTTCCAGGGGTGGACAGCCCCAGCATTTT. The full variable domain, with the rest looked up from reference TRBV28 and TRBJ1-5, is DVKVTQSSRYLVKRTGEKVFLECVQDMDHENMFWYRQDPGLGLRLIYFSYDVKMKEKGDIPEGYSVSREKKERFSLILESASTNQTSMYLCASSSRGGQPQHFGDGTRLSIL.

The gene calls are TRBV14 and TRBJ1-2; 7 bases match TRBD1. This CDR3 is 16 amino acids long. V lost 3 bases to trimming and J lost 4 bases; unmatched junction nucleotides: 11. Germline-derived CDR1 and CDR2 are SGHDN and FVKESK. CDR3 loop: CASSHRHRGGFYGYTF. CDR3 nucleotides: TGTGCCAGCAGCCACCGACACAGGGGAGGGTTCTATGGCTACACCTTC.